This record covers a single TCR beta chain. Individuals aged roughly 18 to 95 years were recruited from 24 US areas. Researchers sorted participants into cohorts using their self-reported clinical history. The data derive from a study of blood T cell repertoires in COVID-19. This CDR3 comprises 13 residues. Germline CDR1 is GTSNPN and CDR2 is SVGIG (reference sequence). V was pared by 2 bases and J by 4 bases, with 4 bases of the junction left unmatched. Here immunoSEQ multiplex PCR was the method, and the copy in TCRdb shows in-frame clones only, minus some. The sample lists around 250,000 clones; 70% to 90% were seen once.

The specimen sequenced was PBMCs or T cells enriched from blood (not recorded which). The chain carries TRBV30 and TRBJ1-2; 7 nucleotides align to TRBD1. The source is a woman aged 50 to 60 who had recovered from COVID-19. The CDR3 is CAWSPDRVYGYTF. In DNA, the CDR3 is TGTGCCTGGAGTCCCGACAGGGTCTATGGCTACACCTTC.